The next 14 T cell receptor beta chains were all read from a single sample in a study of cytomegalovirus exposure and HLA in healthy donors. With 60 Vbeta and 13 Jbeta primers, the PCR was carried out. TCRdb's copy holds only in-frame clones and misses some; the assay was immunoSEQ multiplex PCR. Of approximately 110,000 clones detected, about three quarters appear once; the ten largest clones hold approximately 5.6%. The sequenced sample was PBMCs. The source is a male donor in good health and CMV-seronegative.

This chain uses TRBV9 with TRBJ1-1; tentative D call: TRBD1 (6 bases). The CDR3 sequence is 15 residues long. Looked up from germline, CDR1 is SGDLS and CDR2 is YYNGEE. V was trimmed by 3 bases and J by 4 bases, leaving 16 bases between them. Here the CDR3 reads CASSAHQTGLTEAFF. For the CDR3, the DNA is TGTGCCAGCAGCGCCCATCAAACAGGGCTCACTGAAGCTTTCTTT.

The V and J genes are TRBV27 and TRBJ2-7; 11 bases fit TRBD2. Germline V gene sequence: CDR1 MNHEY, CDR2 SMNVEV (reference sequence). This CDR3 comprises 15 residues. Trimming removed 6 bases from V and 5 bases from J; junction bases left unmatched: 9. The CDR3 coding sequence is TGTGCCAGCAGGATCGTAGCGGGAGGGCCCCACGAGCAGTACTTC. It yields the protein CASRIVAGGPHEQYF.

This rearrangement joins TRBV4-2 to TRBJ2-2; TRBD2 matches at 9 bases. The V and J ends lost 3 bases and 2 bases, in that order; junction bases with no gene match: 7. Germline-derived CDR1 and CDR2 are LGHNA and YNFKEQ. This CDR3 is built from 17 residues. The CDR3 bases are TGTGCCAGCAGCCAGATAGCGGGAGTGGGAAACACCGGGGAGCTGTTTTTT. Translated, it gives CASSQIAGVGNTGELFF.

V is TRBV7-6 and J is TRBJ2-3, with a tentative D call TRBD1 (8 bases). This CDR3 is 13 amino acids long. Trimming removed 5 bases at V and 9 bases at J, with 15 bases between. Germline values: CDR1 SGHVS, CDR2 FNYEAQ. Here the CDR3 DNA reads TGTGCCAGCAGCCTTAACAGGGGGGGGACGCAGTATTTT. Protein product: CASSLNRGGTQYF.

The rearrangement joins TRBV19 to TRBJ1-1; D possibly corresponds to TRBD1 (6 bases). The CDR3 runs to 13 residues. With 6 bases removed from V and 0 bases from J, the gap between germline ends came to 8 bases. In germline, CDR1 is LNHDA, CDR2 SQIVND (reference sequence). CDR3 DNA sequence: TGTGCCAGTAGGCGGACAGTGAACACTGAAGCTTTCTTT. This gives the protein CASRRTVNTEAFF. Based on the CDR3 plus reference TRBV19 and TRBJ1-1, the full variable domain is DGGITQSPKYLFRKEGQNVTLSCEQNLNHDAMYWYRQDPGQGLRLIYYSQIVNDFQKGDIAEGYSVSREKKESFPLTVTSAQKNPTAFYLCASRRTVNTEAFFGQGTRLTVV.

The chain links TRBV29-1 to TRBJ2-5, with 7 bases fitting TRBD1. This CDR3 contains 12 residues. J was trimmed by 4 bases and V by 8 bases; bases with no gene match: 7. Germline V gene data show CDR1 as SQVTM and CDR2 as ANQGSEA. The CDR3 loop reads CSLLGDRETQYF. In nucleotides, the CDR3 is TGCAGCTTGCTTGGGGACAGAGAGACCCAGTACTTC.

In its sample, this clone was seen once. The J gene is TRBJ2-7, the V gene TRBV19; 7 bases map to TRBD2. The CDR3 covers 15 residues. Looked up from germline, CDR1 is LNHDA and CDR2 is SQIVND (reference sequence). The trim removed 6 bases at V and 3 bases at J, leaving 11 bases unmatched. CDR3 amino acids: CASRQTAGIIYEQYF. The CDR3, as DNA: TGTGCCAGTAGGCAAACAGCGGGAATTATCTACGAGCAGTACTTC.

The J gene is TRBJ2-7, the V gene TRBV19; no definite D call. CDR3 length: 13 amino acids. V lost 5 bases and J 3 bases, leaving 11 bases between the germline ends. The germline V gene encodes CDR1 LNHDA and CDR2 SQIVND (reference sequence). CDR3 region: CASSPQVGYEQYF. CDR3 DNA sequence: TGTGCCAGTAGTCCCCAGGTGGGCTACGAGCAGTACTTC.

V is TRBV6-5 and J is TRBJ2-2; 9 nucleotides agree with TRBD2. V lost 8 bases and J lost 2; bases outside the gene matches: 3. The CDR3 sequence is 14 residues long. From germline, CDR1 is MNHEY and CDR2 SVGAGI. CDR3 sequence reads: CASPGLANTGELFF. The CDR3 DNA reads TGTGCCAGCCCGGGACTAGCAAACACCGGGGAGCTGTTTTTT.

This chain uses TRBV4-2 with TRBJ1-2; 7 nucleotides match TRBD1. The length of the CDR3 is 14 residues. The germline gives CDR1 LGHNA, CDR2 YNFKEQ. J lost 7 bases, V lost 4 bases, and 9 bases had no gene match. CDR3 coding DNA: TGTGCCAGCAGCCCGGAGACAGGGTTGAGTGGCTACACCTTC. Its protein product is CASSPETGLSGYTF.

Details on this clone: Different DNA sequences within this sample yield the same CDR3. The V call is TRBV19, the J call TRBJ1-5; TRBD1 is a possible D gene (6 bases). Trimming stripped 3 bases from V and 1 base from J, with 10 bases between. The V gene's germline CDR1 is LNHDA and CDR2 SQIVND (reference sequence). The CDR3 sequence is 15 residues long. This CDR3 is CASSIGQGSNQPQHF. In DNA, the CDR3 is TGTGCCAGTAGTATTGGCCAGGGGAGCAATCAGCCCCAGCATTTT.

The rearrangement uses TRBV2 and TRBJ2-7; TRBD1 aligns across 7 bases. Germline assignment: CDR1 SNHLY and CDR2 FYNNEI. The CDR3 contains 17 residues. Trimming took 7 bases from V and 0 from J; bases not matched to a gene: 15. The DNA for the CDR3 is TGTGCCAGCATTAAACCTTTCGGGACAGCGGTCTCCTACGAGCAGTACTTC. Its protein product is CASIKPFGTAVSYEQYF.

The chain combines TRBV7-2 with TRBJ2-7; 8 bases are shared with TRBD1. The V gene's germline CDR1 is SGHTA and CDR2 FQGNSA. This CDR3 has 15 residues. V gave up 0 bases and J gave up 2 bases; unmatched junction bases: 3. This CDR3 reads CASSLAATGAYEQYF. DNA of the CDR3: TGTGCCAGCAGCTTAGCGGCGACAGGGGCCTACGAGCAGTACTTC.

This chain links TRBV7-2 with TRBJ2-1, with a possible D match to TRBD2 (6 bases). CDR3 length: 17 amino acids. Germline V CDR1 and CDR2: SGHTA, FQGNSA. The germline V and J ends were trimmed by 2 bases and 8 bases, with 22 bases remaining between them. This chain's CDR3 is CASSLFSPGVRGDEQFF. The CDR3 DNA is TGTGCCAGCAGCTTATTTTCCCCGGGGGTGAGGGGCGATGAGCAGTTCTTC. The whole variable domain, remainder taken from reference TRBV7-2 and TRBJ2-1, is GAGVSQSPSNKVTEKGKDVELRCDPISGHTALYWYRQSLGQGLEFLIYFQGNSAPDKSGLPSDRFSAERTGGSVSTLTIQRTQQEDSAVYLCASSLFSPGVRGDEQFFGPGTRLTVL.